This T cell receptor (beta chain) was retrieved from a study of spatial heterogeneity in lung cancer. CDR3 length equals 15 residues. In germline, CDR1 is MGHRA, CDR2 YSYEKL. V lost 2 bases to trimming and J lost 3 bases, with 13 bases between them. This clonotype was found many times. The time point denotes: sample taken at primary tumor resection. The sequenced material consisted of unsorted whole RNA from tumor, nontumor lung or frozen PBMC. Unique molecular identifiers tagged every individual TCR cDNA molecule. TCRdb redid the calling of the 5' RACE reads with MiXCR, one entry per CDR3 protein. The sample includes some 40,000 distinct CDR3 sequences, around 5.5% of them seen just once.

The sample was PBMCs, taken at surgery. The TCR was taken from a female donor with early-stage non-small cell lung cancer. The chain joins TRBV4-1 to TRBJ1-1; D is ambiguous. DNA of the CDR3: TGCGCCAGCAGCCAATTACGTTTTAGGGACACTGAAGCTTTCTTT. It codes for CASSQLRFRDTEAFF.